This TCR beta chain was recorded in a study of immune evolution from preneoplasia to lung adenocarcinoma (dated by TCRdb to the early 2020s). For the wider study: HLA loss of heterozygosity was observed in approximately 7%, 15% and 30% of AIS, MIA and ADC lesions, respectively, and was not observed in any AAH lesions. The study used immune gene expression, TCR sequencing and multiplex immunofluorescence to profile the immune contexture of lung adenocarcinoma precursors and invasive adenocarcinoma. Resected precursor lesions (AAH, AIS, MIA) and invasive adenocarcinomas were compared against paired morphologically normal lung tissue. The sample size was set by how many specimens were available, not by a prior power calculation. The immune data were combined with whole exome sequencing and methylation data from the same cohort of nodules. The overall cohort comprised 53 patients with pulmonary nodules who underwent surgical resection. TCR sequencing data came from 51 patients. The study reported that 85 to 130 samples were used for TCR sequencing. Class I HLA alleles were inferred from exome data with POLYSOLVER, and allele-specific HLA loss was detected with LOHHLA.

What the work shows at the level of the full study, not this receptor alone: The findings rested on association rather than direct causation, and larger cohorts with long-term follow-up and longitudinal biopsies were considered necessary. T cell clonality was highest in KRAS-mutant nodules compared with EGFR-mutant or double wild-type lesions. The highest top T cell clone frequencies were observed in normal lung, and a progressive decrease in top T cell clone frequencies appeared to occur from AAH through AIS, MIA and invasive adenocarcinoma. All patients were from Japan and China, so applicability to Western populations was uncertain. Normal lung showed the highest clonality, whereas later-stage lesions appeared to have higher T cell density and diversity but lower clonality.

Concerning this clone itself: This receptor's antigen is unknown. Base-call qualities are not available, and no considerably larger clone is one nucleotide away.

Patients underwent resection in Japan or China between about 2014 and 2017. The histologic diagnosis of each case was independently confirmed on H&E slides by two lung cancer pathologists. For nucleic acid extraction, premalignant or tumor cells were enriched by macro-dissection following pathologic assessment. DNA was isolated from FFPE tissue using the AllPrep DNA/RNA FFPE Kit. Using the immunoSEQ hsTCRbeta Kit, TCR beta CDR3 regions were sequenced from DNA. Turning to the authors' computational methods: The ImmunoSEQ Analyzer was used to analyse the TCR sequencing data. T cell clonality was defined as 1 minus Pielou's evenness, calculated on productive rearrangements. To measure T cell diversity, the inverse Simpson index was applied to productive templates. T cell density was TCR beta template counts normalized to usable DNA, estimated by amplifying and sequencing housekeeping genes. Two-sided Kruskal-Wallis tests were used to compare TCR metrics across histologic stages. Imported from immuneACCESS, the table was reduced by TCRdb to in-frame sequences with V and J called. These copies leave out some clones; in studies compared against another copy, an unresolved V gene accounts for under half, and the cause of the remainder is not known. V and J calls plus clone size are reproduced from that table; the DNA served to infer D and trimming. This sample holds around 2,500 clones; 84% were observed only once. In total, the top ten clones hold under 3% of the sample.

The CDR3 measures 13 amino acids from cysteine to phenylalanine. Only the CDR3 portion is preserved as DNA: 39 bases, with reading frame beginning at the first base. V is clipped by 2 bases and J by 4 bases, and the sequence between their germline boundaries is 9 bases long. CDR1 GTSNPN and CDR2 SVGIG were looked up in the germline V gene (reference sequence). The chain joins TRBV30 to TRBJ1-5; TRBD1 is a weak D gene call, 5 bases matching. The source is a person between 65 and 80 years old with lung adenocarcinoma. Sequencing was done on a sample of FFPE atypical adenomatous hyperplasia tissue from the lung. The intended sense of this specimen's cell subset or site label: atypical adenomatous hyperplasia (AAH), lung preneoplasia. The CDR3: CAWSQGRNQPQHF. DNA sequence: TGTGCCTGGAGTCAGGGACGAAATCAGCCCCAGCATTTT.